One sample yielded the 2 T cell receptor beta chains listed below, sequenced in a study of OX40 agonist ivuxolimab in advanced cancers. TCRdb's table, derived via immunoSEQ multiplex PCR, lists solely in-frame clones and lacks some. The sample shows under 45,000 clones, 74% of them seen only once. Source: CD4+ or CD8+ T cells sorted from blood, taken in a trial of the OX40 agonist ivuxolimab. These receptors all come from an adult with an advanced solid tumor such as melanoma, head and neck, liver or kidney cancer.

The genes are TRBV5-1 and TRBJ2-1; D gene unclear. The CDR3 has 16 amino acids. Germline lookup yields CDR1 SGHRS and CDR2 YFSETQ. V was clipped by 0 bases and J by 2 bases, with 12 bases between them. Written as DNA, the CDR3 is TGCGCCAGCAGCTTGGCCGGGTTGCAAACCTACAATGAGCAGTTCTTC. Translating gives CASSLAGLQTYNEQFF.

The chain uses TRBV5-6 and TRBJ1-2, with D possibly TRBD1 on 6 matching bases. The CDR3 spans 14 residues. V was trimmed by 4 bases and J by 2 bases, leaving 12 bases between them. Looked up from germline, CDR1 is SGHDT and CDR2 is YYEEEE. The CDR3 coding sequence is TGTGCCAGCAGCCGGGACACCCAGAACTATGGCTACACCTTC. Residues: CASSRDTQNYGYTF.